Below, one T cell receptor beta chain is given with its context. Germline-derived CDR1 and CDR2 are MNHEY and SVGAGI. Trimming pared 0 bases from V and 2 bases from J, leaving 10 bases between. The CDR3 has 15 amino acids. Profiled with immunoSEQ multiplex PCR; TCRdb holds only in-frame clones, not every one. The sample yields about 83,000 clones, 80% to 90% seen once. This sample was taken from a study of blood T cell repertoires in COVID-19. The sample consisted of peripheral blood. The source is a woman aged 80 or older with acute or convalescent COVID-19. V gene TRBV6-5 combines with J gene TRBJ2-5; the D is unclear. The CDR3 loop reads CASSYSGQAQETQYF. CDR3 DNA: TGTGCCAGCAGTTACTCTGGGCAGGCTCAAGAGACCCAGTACTTC.